The 8 T cell receptor beta chains listed next were all sequenced from one sample in a study of T cell changes during pregnancy in multiple sclerosis. Clones were read by immunoSEQ multiplex PCR, and TCRdb kept only the in-frame ones, dropping some. Of some 61,000 clones listed, roughly nine tenths are singletons. This material consisted of peripheral blood, taken in the second trimester of pregnancy. These receptors came from a female donor with multiple sclerosis, enrolled in a pregnancy study.

This rearrangement joins TRBV9 to TRBJ1-1; TRBD1 matches 8 bases. Trimming cost V 4 bases and J 2 bases; bases outside gene matches: 7. Germline CDR1 and CDR2: SGDLS and YYNGEE. This CDR3 has 15 residues. DNA for the CDR3: TGTGCCAGCAGCCCCCGGACAGGGATAAACACTGAAGCTTTCTTT. Protein sequence: CASSPRTGINTEAFF.

This clone was counted between two and nine times. The J gene is TRBJ1-1, the V gene TRBV7-6, with D possibly TRBD1 on 6 matching bases. Germline V gene data show CDR1 as SGHVS and CDR2 as FNYEAQ. V was clipped by 5 bases and J by 7 bases, with 20 bases between them. The CDR3 spans 15 residues. The CDR3 is CASSRTPGHRDEAFF. In DNA, the CDR3 is TGTGCCAGCAGCAGAACCCCGGGACACAGAGATGAAGCTTTCTTT.

As DNA, the CDR3 is TGTGCCAGCAGCGTAGCCGGACAGGGTAACTATGGCTACACCTTC. This encodes CASSVAGQGNYGYTF. The rearrangement links TRBV9 to TRBJ1-2, with 8 bases aligning to TRBD1. The ends lost 0 bases at V and 1 base at J; junction bases unmatched: 2. The germline gives CDR1 SGDLS, CDR2 YYNGEE. The CDR3 runs 15 residues. The complete variable domain, with remaining parts taken from reference TRBV9 and TRBJ1-2, reads DSGVTQTPKHLITATGQRVTLRCSPRSGDLSVYWYQQSLDQGLQFLIQYYNGEERAKGNILERFSAQQFPDLHSELNLSSLELGDSALYFCASSVAGQGNYGYTFGSGTRLTVV.

V and J are TRBV7-3 and TRBJ1-2, with 8 bases fitting TRBD1. The length of the CDR3 is 15 residues. The germline V gene encodes CDR1 SGHTA and CDR2 FQGTGA. The J segment lost 2 bases and the V segment lost 5 bases, leaving 7 bases of the junction unmatched. CDR3 nucleotides: TGTGCCAGCAGCCCGAAAGGACAGGGAAACTATGGCTACACCTTC. It translates to CASSPKGQGNYGYTF. Variable domain in full (rest from reference TRBV7-3 and TRBJ1-2): GAGVSQTPSNKVTEKGKYVELRCDPISGHTALYWYRQSLGQGPEFLIYFQGTGAADDSGLPNDRFFAVRPEGSVSTLKIQRTERGDSAVYLCASSPKGQGNYGYTFGSGTRLTVV.

Concerning this clone: One end of the junction is discordant with germline, which a read error may explain. The chain uses TRBV7-7 and TRBJ2-7; TRBD1 matches at 8 bases. CDR3 length equals 14 residues. Germline V gene sequence: CDR1 SSHAT, CDR2 FNYEAQ (reference sequence). CDR3 region: CASSLSGQGGEQYF. The CDR3, as DNA: TGTGCTAGCAGCTTATCCGGACAGGGAGGCGAGCAGTACTTC.

The chain links TRBV6-6 to TRBJ1-2; D is undetermined. This CDR3 is 15 amino acids long. The germline CDR1 and CDR2 sequences are MNHNY and SVGAGI (reference sequence). V was pared by 0 bases and J by 3 bases, with 11 bases between. For the CDR3, the DNA is TGTGCCAGCAGTTACTCCCAGCTTCAGGACTATGGCTACACCTTC. Translating gives CASSYSQLQDYGYTF.

The chain uses TRBV5-5 and TRBJ1-2; D is perhaps TRBD1 (6 bases). The CDR3 length is 18 residues. From germline, CDR1 is SGHKS and CDR2 YYEKEE (reference sequence). Trimming shortened V by 0 bases and J by 2 bases, and 20 bases separated the two germline ends. The CDR3 DNA follows: TGTGCCAGCAGCTTGGACGTCAGTAACAGGGTCGTCAACTATGGCTACACCTTC. This codes for CASSLDVSNRVVNYGYTF.

V gene TRBV29-1 combines with J gene TRBJ2-4, with TRBD1 identical over 8 bases. V was pared by 4 bases and J by 1 base, with 6 bases of the junction left unmatched. This CDR3 spans 15 amino acids. Germline assignment: CDR1 SQVTM and CDR2 ANQGSEA. DNA for the CDR3: TGCAGCGTTGTAGGGACAGGTTCTGCCAAAAACATTCAGTACTTC. Its translation: CSVVGTGSAKNIQYF.